This T cell receptor beta chain was observed in a study of shared clonotypes between healthy human individuals. General observations from the study: The represented genetic and exposure-history diversity was limited by the small number of donors.

At deep level, the assay was performed. Clones were sequenced by immunoSEQ multiplex PCR, and TCRdb holds only the in-frame ones, with some missing. The table includes roughly 550,000 clones, roughly 95% detected once. V was shortened by 4 bases and J by 0 bases, with 20 bases between the two germline ends. CDR3 size: 17 residues. In germline, CDR1 is SGDLS, CDR2 YYNGEE. As defined, naive CD8 cells were CD45RO-negative and positively selected for CCR7, with terminally differentiated effector memory CD45RA+ cells excluded. Donors included only healthy HIV-negative adults lacking recent acute infections or vaccinations. As concerns this clone: Antigen specificity is unknown.

The source of this sequence is a woman aged 25 to 39 in good health. The specimen sequenced was naive CD8+ T cells sorted from blood. The V and J genes are TRBV9 and TRBJ2-7; maybe TRBD2 (6 bases). DNA for the CDR3: TGTGCCAGCAGCCCAATTCCCGGGACTGCCTTCTCCTACGAGCAGTACTTC. Its protein is CASSPIPGTAFSYEQYF.